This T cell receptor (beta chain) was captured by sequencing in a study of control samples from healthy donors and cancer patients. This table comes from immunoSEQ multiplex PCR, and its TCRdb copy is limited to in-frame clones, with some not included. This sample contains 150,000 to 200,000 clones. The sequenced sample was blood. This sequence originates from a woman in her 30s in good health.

CDR3 loop: CASSEGAYEQYF. DNA for the CDR3: TGTGCCAGCAGTGAGGGGGCCTACGAGCAGTACTTC. The V call is TRBV2, the J call TRBJ2-7; D possibly uses TRBD1 or TRBD2 (5 bases each). Trimming removed 3 bases from V and 2 bases from J, with 5 bases in between. CDR3 length equals 12 residues. Germline V gene lookup returns CDR1 SNHLY and CDR2 FYNNEI.